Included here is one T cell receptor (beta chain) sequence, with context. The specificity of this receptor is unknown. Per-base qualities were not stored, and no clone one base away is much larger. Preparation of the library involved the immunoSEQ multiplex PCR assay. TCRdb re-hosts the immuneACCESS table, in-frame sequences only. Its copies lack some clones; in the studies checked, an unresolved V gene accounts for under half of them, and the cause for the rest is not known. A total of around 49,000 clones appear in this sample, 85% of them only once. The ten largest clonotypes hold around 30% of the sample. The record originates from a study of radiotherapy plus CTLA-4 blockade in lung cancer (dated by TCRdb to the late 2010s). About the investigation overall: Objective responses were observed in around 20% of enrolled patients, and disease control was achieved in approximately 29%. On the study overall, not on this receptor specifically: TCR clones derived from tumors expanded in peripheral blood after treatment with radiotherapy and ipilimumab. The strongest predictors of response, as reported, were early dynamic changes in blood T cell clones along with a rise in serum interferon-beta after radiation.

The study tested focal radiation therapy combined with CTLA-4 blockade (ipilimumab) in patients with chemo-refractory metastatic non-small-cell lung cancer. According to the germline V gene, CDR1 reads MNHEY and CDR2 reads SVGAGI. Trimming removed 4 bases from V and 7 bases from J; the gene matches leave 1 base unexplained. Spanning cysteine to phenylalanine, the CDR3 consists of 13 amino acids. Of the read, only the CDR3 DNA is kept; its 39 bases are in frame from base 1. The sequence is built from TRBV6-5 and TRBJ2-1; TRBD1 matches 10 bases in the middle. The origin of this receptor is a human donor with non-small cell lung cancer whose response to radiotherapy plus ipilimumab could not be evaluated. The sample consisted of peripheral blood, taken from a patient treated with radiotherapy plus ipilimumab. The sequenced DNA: TGTGCCAGCAGTTCGGACAGGGGGAATGAGCAGTTCTTC. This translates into CASSSDRGNEQFF.